Below, 24 T cell receptor beta chains from the same sample are listed, as sequenced in a study of cytomegalovirus exposure and HLA in healthy donors. 13 Jbeta primers and 60 Vbeta primers were used for the PCR. Sequenced by immunoSEQ multiplex PCR; TCRdb stores in-frame clones only, minus some. The data contain about 100,000 clones, about 80% of them seen just once; the ten biggest clones take up under 0.8%. Sequenced sample: PBMCs. The receptors were gathered from a woman in her sixties or seventies in good health and CMV-seronegative.

The gene calls are TRBV19 and TRBJ1-1; 8 bases line up with TRBD1. V was clipped by 4 bases and J by 1 base; unmatched bases: 5. Per the germline V gene, CDR1 is LNHDA and CDR2 is SQIVND (reference sequence). CDR3 length: 15 residues. CDR3 sequence reads: CASSTPGTGNTEAFF. The CDR3 nucleotides read TGTGCCAGTAGTACCCCCGGGACAGGGAACACTGAAGCTTTCTTT.

The rearrangement links TRBV18 to TRBJ2-5, with D tentatively TRBD1 (6 bases). There are 15 residues in the CDR3. V was cut by 0 bases and J by 4 bases, with 12 bases left in between. Germline CDR1 reads KGHSH; CDR2 reads LQKENI. The CDR3 protein is CASSPPKGVIETQYF. CDR3 bases: TGTGCCAGCTCACCACCTAAGGGGGTCATAGAGACCCAGTACTTC.

This clone came up once. V gene TRBV7-2 combines with J gene TRBJ2-7; D possibly corresponds to TRBD1 (6 bases). V shed 3 bases and J shed 4 bases, with 10 bases lying between them. The CDR3 has 13 amino acids. CDR1 is SGHTA, CDR2 FQGNSA, per germline. The CDR3 DNA sequence: TGTGCCAGCAGCTTCCTGGACAGTTACGAGCAGTACTTC. Its protein is CASSFLDSYEQYF.

The rearrangement links TRBV25-1 to TRBJ2-7; 9 bases are a match to TRBD1. CDR1 MGHDK and CDR2 SYGVNS come from the germline V gene. This CDR3 comprises 15 residues. V was clipped by 2 bases and J by 1 base; unmatched bases: 3. The CDR3 loop reads CASSETGTGSYEQYF. For the CDR3, the DNA is TGTGCCAGCAGTGAAACCGGGACAGGGTCCTACGAGCAGTACTTC.

V and J are TRBV19 and TRBJ1-1, with D unresolved. The germline V gene has CDR1 LNHDA and CDR2 SQIVND (reference sequence). This CDR3 region has 13 residues. V lost 8 bases to trimming and J lost 1 base, with 11 bases between them. This CDR3 is CASAKPWNTEAFF. The CDR3 DNA follows: TGTGCCAGTGCGAAGCCTTGGAACACTGAAGCTTTCTTT.

This clone was detected a few times. The rearrangement links TRBV2 to TRBJ1-2, with unresolved D. V dropped 6 bases and J dropped 3 bases, with 11 bases sitting between them. Germline V gene sequence: CDR1 SNHLY, CDR2 FYNNEI. This CDR3 comprises 13 residues. The CDR3 DNA follows: TGTGCCAGCAGACAAACAGCCTACTATGGCTACACCTTC. Residues: CASRQTAYYGYTF.

The chain is built from TRBV19 and TRBJ1-2; possibly TRBD1 for D (6 bases). V was pared by 3 bases and J by 4 bases, with 9 bases between. CDR3 length equals 13 residues. Germline CDR1 LNHDA, CDR2 SQIVND (reference sequence). The CDR3: CASSIEGVYGYTF. CDR3 DNA sequence: TGTGCCAGTAGTATTGAGGGGGTCTATGGCTACACCTTC.

The rearrangement uses TRBV4-3 and TRBJ2-5, with TRBD1 matching 9 bases. Trimming took 3 bases from V and 4 from J; bases not matched to a gene: 6. Germline V gene sequence: CDR1 LGHNA, CDR2 YSLEER. The CDR3 loop spans 15 amino acids. The DNA for the CDR3 is TGCGCCAGCAGCCATGGACAGGGGAATCGAGAGACCCAGTACTTC. Encoded protein: CASSHGQGNRETQYF.

The chain is built from TRBV7-2 and TRBJ2-1; 10 bases are a match to TRBD1. V shed 4 bases, J shed 9 bases, and the junction held 9 bases outside the gene matches. The germline CDR1 and CDR2 sequences are SGHTA and FQGNSA. This CDR3 has 15 amino acids. Written as DNA, the CDR3 is TGTGCCAGCAGCTCCCCGGACAGGGGGGAGAGTGAGCAGTTCTTC. Translated, it gives CASSSPDRGESEQFF.

The CDR3 loop reads CASSLEGQDLGYTF. CDR3 DNA: TGCGCCAGCAGCTTGGAAGGACAGGATCTAGGCTACACCTTC. This chain joins TRBV5-1 and TRBJ1-2; 7 bases align to TRBD1. CDR1 is SGHRS and CDR2 is YFSETQ in the germline V gene. CDR3 length: 14 amino acids. V was pared by 0 bases and J by 8 bases, with 7 bases of the junction left unmatched.

The chain has TRBV30 and TRBJ2-5, with unresolved D. The CDR3 covers 16 residues. V lost 0 bases to trimming and J lost 4 bases, with 18 bases between them. CDR1 is GTSNPN, CDR2 SVGIG, per germline (reference sequence). This CDR3 is CAWSVHYSVDRETQYF. CDR3 DNA sequence: TGTGCCTGGAGTGTACACTACTCCGTGGATCGAGAGACCCAGTACTTC.

This chain links TRBV5-1 with TRBJ2-3, with 12 bases lining up with TRBD2. CDR3 length: 15 amino acids. The germline V gene has CDR1 SGHRS and CDR2 YFSETQ. After removal of 4 bases from V and 5 bases from J, the junction contained 5 bases not matched to a gene. The CDR3 here is CASSPSGRAVDTQYF. DNA of the CDR3: TGCGCCAGCAGCCCTAGCGGGAGGGCCGTAGATACGCAGTATTTT.

The CDR3 sequence is CASSLVTGGTDTQYF. The CDR3 DNA reads TGTGCCAGCAGCTTAGTGACAGGAGGCACAGATACGCAGTATTTT. The chain links TRBV7-2 to TRBJ2-3; tentative D call: TRBD1 (6 bases). CDR1 SGHTA and CDR2 FQGNSA come from the germline V gene. This CDR3 has 15 amino acids. Trimming pared 1 base from V and 1 base from J, leaving 9 bases between.

This clone was observed a handful of times. This chain connects TRBV19 to TRBJ2-1, with 8 bases matching TRBD2. V lost 6 bases to trimming and J lost 5 bases; unmatched junction nucleotides: 9. Germline V gene data show CDR1 as LNHDA and CDR2 as SQIVND (reference sequence). There are 15 residues in the CDR3. DNA of the CDR3: TGTGCCAGTAGGGAGCGGGGGAGCCAGAACAATGAGCAGTTCTTC. It specifies CASRERGSQNNEQFF. Full variable domain (rest looked up from reference TRBV19 and TRBJ2-1): DGGITQSPKYLFRKEGQNVTLSCEQNLNHDAMYWYRQDPGQGLRLIYYSQIVNDFQKGDIAEGYSVSREKKESFPLTVTSAQKNPTAFYLCASRERGSQNNEQFFGPGTRLTVL.

The CDR3 DNA sequence: TGTGCCACCAATGAGAGGGGCACAGATACGCAGTATTTT. Protein sequence: CATNERGTDTQYF. The rearrangement links TRBV15 to TRBJ2-3, with TRBD2 as a possible D gene (5 bases). In germline, CDR1 is LNHNV, CDR2 YYDKDF (reference sequence). The CDR3 consists of 13 residues. Trimming took 7 bases from V and 1 from J, leaving 9 bases between them.

The chain uses TRBV13 and TRBJ2-3, with TRBD1 matching 7 bases. V was pared by 5 bases and J by 2 bases, with 7 bases of the junction left unmatched. Germline V gene lookup returns CDR1 PRHDT and CDR2 FYEKMQ (reference sequence). The CDR3 loop spans 15 amino acids. The CDR3 loop is CASSGQEPTTDTQYF. CDR3 nucleotides: TGTGCCAGCAGCGGACAGGAGCCCACCACAGATACGCAGTATTTT.

This clone came up a few times. The chain couples TRBV7-9 to TRBJ1-2; D unresolved. The V and J ends lost 3 bases and 0 bases respectively, with 5 bases between them. Looked up from germline, CDR1 is SEHNR and CDR2 is FQNEAQ (reference sequence). The CDR3 sequence is 13 residues long. The chain's CDR3 is CASSFESNYGYTF. DNA of the CDR3: TGTGCCAGCAGCTTCGAGTCTAACTATGGCTACACCTTC.

J is TRBJ2-2 and V is TRBV5-1, with TRBD1 matching 9 bases. This CDR3 has 15 amino acids. V gave up 7 bases and J gave up 5 bases; unmatched junction bases: 9. CDR1 SGHRS and CDR2 YFSETQ come from the germline V gene. The CDR3 nucleotides are TGCGCCAGCTCGGTCAGGACAGGGGAAACCGGGGAGCTGTTTTTT. This translates into CASSVRTGETGELFF.

The rearrangement links TRBV5-1 to TRBJ2-1; TRBD2 aligns across 7 bases. The germline gives CDR1 SGHRS, CDR2 YFSETQ. This CDR3 contains 16 residues. The junction had 7 bases not matched to a gene; V was cut back by 4 bases and J by 0 bases. CDR3: CASSQGRERSYNEQFF. The CDR3 nucleotides are TGCGCCAGCAGCCAAGGGCGGGAGCGCTCCTACAATGAGCAGTTCTTC.

This clone was detected once. The chain links TRBV27 to TRBJ1-2; D is possibly TRBD1 (6 bases). Germline V lookup: CDR1 MNHEY, CDR2 SMNVEV (reference sequence). The CDR3 extends over 15 amino acids. Trimming shortened V by 3 bases and J by 0 bases, and 11 bases separated the two germline ends. The chain's CDR3 is CASSFGQFPNYGYTF. CDR3 nucleotides: TGTGCCAGCAGTTTCGGACAGTTTCCTAACTATGGCTACACCTTC.

This clone was seen a few times. This chain links TRBV6-1 with TRBJ1-5, with 7 bases fitting TRBD1. Per germline, CDR1 MNHNS and CDR2 SASEGT. Unmatched junction bases numbered 9, after V lost 6 bases and J lost 4 bases. The length of the CDR3 is 15 residues. This CDR3 reads CASRGTATQNQPQHF. The CDR3 DNA sequence: TGTGCCAGCAGGGGGACAGCAACTCAAAATCAGCCCCAGCATTTT.

This chain links TRBV27 with TRBJ1-3; D call uncertain. Germline V gene sequence: CDR1 MNHEY, CDR2 SMNVEV (reference sequence). The CDR3 spans 16 residues. V was pared by 4 bases and J by 7 bases, with 20 bases between. The CDR3 DNA reads as TGTGCCAGCAGTTATATGGGCCCCCAGACGGGGAACACCATATATTTT. Residues: CASSYMGPQTGNTIYF.

V gene TRBV7-9 combines with J gene TRBJ2-7; TRBD2 agrees at 8 bases. This CDR3 has 14 amino acids. V lost 5 bases, J lost 3 bases, and 6 bases stayed unmatched. Germline V lookup: CDR1 SEHNR, CDR2 FQNEAQ (reference sequence). The chain's CDR3 is CASSKGTRNYEQYF. The CDR3 DNA is TGTGCCAGCAGCAAAGGGACTAGGAACTACGAGCAGTACTTC.

The V and J genes are TRBV30 and TRBJ1-5; no definite D call. CDR1 is GTSNPN, CDR2 SVGIG, per germline (reference sequence). Trimming left V 3 bases short and J 0 bases short, with 9 bases between. There are 14 residues in the CDR3. Written as DNA, the CDR3 is TGTGCCTGGAGCCAGAGGAATAGCAATCAGCCCCAGCATTTT. As protein: CAWSQRNSNQPQHF.